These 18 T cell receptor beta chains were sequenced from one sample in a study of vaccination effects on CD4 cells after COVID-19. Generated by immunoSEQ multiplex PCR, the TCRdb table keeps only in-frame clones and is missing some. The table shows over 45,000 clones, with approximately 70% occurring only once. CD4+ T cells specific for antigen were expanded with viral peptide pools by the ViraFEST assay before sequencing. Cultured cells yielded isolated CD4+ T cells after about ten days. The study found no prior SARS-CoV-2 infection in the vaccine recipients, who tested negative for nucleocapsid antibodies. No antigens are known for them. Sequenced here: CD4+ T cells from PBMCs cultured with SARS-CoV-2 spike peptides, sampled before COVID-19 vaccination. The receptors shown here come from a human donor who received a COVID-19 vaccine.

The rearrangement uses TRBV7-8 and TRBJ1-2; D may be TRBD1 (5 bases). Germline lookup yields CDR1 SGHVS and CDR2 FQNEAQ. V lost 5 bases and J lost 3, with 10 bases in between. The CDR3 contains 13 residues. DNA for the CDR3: TGTGCCAGCAGCCGCGGGGGGGACTATGGCTACACCTTC. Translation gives CASSRGGDYGYTF.

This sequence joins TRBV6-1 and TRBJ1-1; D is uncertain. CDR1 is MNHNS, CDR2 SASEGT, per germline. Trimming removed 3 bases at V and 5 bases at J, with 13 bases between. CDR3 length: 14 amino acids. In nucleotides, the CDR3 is TGTGCCAGCAGTGATCGAGACCCGAGAACTGAAGCTTTCTTT. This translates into CASSDRDPRTEAFF.

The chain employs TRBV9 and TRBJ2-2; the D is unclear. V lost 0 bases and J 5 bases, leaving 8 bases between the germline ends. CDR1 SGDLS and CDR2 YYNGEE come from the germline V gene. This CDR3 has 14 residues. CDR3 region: CASSVDGRTGELFF. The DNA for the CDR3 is TGTGCCAGCAGCGTAGATGGTCGAACCGGGGAGCTGTTTTTT.

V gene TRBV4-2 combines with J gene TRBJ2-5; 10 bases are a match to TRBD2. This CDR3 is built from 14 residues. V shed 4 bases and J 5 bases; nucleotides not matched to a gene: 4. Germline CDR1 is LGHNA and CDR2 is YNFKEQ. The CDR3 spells CASSLSGGAETQYF. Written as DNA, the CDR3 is TGTGCCAGCAGCCTCAGCGGGGGGGCGGAGACCCAGTACTTC.

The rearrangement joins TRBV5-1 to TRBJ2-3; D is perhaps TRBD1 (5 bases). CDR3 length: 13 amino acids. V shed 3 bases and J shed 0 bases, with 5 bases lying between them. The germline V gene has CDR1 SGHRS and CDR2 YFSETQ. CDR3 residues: CASSSGSTDTQYF. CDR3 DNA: TGCGCCAGCAGCTCAGGGAGCACAGATACGCAGTATTTT.

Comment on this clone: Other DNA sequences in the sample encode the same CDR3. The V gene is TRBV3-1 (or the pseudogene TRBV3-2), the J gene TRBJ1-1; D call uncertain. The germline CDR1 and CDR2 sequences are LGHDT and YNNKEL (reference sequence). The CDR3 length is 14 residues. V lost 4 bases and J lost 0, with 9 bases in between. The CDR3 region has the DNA TGTGCCAGCAGCCCTCCGACGGTGAACACTGAAGCTTTCTTT. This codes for CASSPPTVNTEAFF.

The CDR3 DNA follows: TGTGCCAGCAGCCCCGGGGGGAGAGTGAACACTGAAGCTTTCTTT. This encodes CASSPGGRVNTEAFF. This chain links TRBV5-4 with TRBJ1-1; a possible D gene is TRBD1 (5 bases). Trimming took off 4 bases at V and 0 bases at J, with 13 bases between the two ends. This CDR3 has 15 residues. Germline loops: CDR1 SGHNT, CDR2 YYREEE (reference sequence).

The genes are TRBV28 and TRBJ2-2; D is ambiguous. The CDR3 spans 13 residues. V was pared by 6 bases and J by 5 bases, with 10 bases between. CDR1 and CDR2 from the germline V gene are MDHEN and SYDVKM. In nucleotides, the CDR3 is TGTGCCAGCAGCCCCCCGAGAACCGGGGAGCTGTTTTTT. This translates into CASSPPRTGELFF.

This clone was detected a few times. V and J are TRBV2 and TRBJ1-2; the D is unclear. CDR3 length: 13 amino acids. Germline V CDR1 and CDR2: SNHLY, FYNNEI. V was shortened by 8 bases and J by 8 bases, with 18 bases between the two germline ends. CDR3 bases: TGTGCCAGCCGATGGACCATGGAAGGCGGCTACACCTTC. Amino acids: CASRWTMEGGYTF.

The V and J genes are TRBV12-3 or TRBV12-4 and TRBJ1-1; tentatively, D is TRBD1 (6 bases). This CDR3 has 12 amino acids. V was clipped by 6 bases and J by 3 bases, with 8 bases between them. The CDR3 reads CASRGGHTEAFF. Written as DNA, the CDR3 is TGTGCCAGCAGGGGGGGGCACACTGAAGCTTTCTTT.

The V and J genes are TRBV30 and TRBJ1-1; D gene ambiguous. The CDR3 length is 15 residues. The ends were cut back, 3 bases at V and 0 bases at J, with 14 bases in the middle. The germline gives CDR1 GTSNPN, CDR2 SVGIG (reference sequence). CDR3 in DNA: TGTGCCTGGAGCAAGAAGGCCAGCATGAACACTGAAGCTTTCTTT. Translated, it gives CAWSKKASMNTEAFF.

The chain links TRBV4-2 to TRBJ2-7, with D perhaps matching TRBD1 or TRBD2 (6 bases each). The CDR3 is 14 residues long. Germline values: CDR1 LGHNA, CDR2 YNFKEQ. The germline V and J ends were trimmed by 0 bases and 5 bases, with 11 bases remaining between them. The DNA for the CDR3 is TGTGCCAGCAGCCAAGATCCGGGGGCGAACGAGCAGTACTTC. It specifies CASSQDPGANEQYF.

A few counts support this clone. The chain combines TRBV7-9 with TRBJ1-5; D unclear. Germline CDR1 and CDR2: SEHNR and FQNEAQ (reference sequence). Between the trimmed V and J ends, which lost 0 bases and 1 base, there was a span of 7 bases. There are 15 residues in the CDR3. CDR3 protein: CASSLAGTSNQPQHF. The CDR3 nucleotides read TGTGCCAGCAGCTTAGCAGGCACGAGCAATCAGCCCCAGCATTTT.

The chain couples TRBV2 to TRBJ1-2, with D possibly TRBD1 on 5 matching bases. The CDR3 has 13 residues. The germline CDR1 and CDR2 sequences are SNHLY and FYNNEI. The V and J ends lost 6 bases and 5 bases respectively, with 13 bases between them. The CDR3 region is CASSAGTRYGYTF. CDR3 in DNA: TGTGCCAGCAGCGCAGGGACGAGGTATGGCTACACCTTC.

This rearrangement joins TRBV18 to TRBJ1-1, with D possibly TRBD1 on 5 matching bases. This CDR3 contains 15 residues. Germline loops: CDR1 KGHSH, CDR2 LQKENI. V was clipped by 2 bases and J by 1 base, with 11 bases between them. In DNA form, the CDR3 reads TGTGCCAGCTCACCAATTGGGACCCAGAACACTGAAGCTTTCTTT. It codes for CASSPIGTQNTEAFF.

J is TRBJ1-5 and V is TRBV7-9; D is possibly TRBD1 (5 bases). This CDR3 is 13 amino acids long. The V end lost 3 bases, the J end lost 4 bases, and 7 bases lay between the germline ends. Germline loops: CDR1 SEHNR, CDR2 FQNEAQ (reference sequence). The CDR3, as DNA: TGTGCCAGCAGCTTTGAGGGGAATCAGCCCCAGCATTTT. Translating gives CASSFEGNQPQHF.

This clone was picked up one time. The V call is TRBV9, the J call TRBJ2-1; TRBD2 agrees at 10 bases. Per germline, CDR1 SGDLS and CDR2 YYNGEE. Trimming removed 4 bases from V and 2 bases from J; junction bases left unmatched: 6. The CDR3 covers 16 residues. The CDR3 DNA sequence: TGTGCCAGCAGCATCGGTGGACTAGCGGCCTACAATGAGCAGTTCTTC. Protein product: CASSIGGLAAYNEQFF.

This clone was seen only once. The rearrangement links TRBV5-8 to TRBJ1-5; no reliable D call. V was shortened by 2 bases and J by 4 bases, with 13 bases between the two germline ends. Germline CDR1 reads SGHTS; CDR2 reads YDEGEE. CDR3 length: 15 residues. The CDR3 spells CASSFSATLNQPQHF. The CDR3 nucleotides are TGTGCCAGCAGCTTCAGTGCTACCTTAAATCAGCCCCAGCATTTT.